A selection of T cell receptor beta chains follows, all from one sample in a study of shared clonotypes between healthy human individuals. Profiling relied on immunoSEQ multiplex PCR, and the TCRdb table lists in-frame clones only, not all of them. The data contain some 2,100,000 clones, nearly 97% of them seen just once; the ten biggest clones take up about 0.13%. The source material was naive CD4+ T cells sorted from blood. These receptors all come from a young man in good health. CDR3s include the opening cysteine and the closing phenylalanine or tryptophan. A clone size is listed for some rows: how often the clone was seen (once, few, many), or a class if it is expanded.

v_call,clone_size,j_call,cdr3_aa
TRBV30,NA,TRBJ1-1,CAWSKGWNTEAFF
TRBV19,NA,TRBJ1-2,CASSIIQWTGANYGYTF
TRBV19,NA,TRBJ1-6,CASSAWTGFDNSPLHF
TRBV5-1,NA,TRBJ2-4,CASSLAQGDKNIQYF
TRBV18,NA,TRBJ1-2,CASSPQGAGVDGYTF
TRBV2,NA,TRBJ2-7,CASSEGRGSGRTSDEQYF
TRBV18,NA,TRBJ2-3,CASSPRDRATDTQYF
TRBV9,NA,TRBJ1-6,CASSSDEGSSYNLPLHF
TRBV27,NA,TRBJ1-5,CASSRQGANQPQHF
TRBV9,NA,TRBJ1-2,CASSIRDRDYGYTF
TRBV6-5,NA,TRBJ2-7,CASSHSVYEQYF
TRBV7-9,NA,TRBJ1-1,CASSLDRGWTEAFF
TRBV6-1,NA,TRBJ2-7,CASSEGSQGYF
TRBV18,NA,TRBJ1-5,CASSPSSLEPQHF
TRBV30,once,TRBJ2-2,CAWSRRRASNTGELFF
TRBV9,NA,TRBJ2-2,CASSVEDGRANTGELFF
TRBV7-9,NA,TRBJ2-1,CASSQTSFNEQFF
TRBV6-5,NA,TRBJ1-6,CASSYSLPGSPLHF
TRBV20-1,NA,TRBJ2-7,CSAHRLYEQYF
TRBV5-6,NA,TRBJ1-4,CASSLVGDNEKLFF
TRBV5-1,NA,TRBJ1-6,CASSLGTGGAYNSPLHF
TRBV28,NA,TRBJ2-4,CASSLTGAKNIQYF
TRBV6-6,NA,TRBJ2-7,CASSYAGQGGEAYF
TRBV2,NA,TRBJ2-3,CASSVGGSGTSDTQYF
TRBV11-2,NA,TRBJ2-3,CASSLDRTDTQYF
TRBV5-5,NA,TRBJ1-2,CASTDLTGGRKSGYTF
TRBV9,NA,TRBJ1-2,CASSVRQGGNYGYTF
TRBV7-2,NA,TRBJ1-1,CASSPQGRVEAFF
TRBV6-5,NA,TRBJ2-1,CASSPRQGSNEQFF
TRBV6-1,few,TRBJ1-5,CASSEAGTGSNQPQHF
TRBV10-3,NA,TRBJ2-7,CAISPRTDYEQYF
TRBV18,NA,TRBJ2-7,CASSPPSGEQYF
TRBV20-1,NA,TRBJ2-7,CSAKTSYEQYF
TRBV28,NA,TRBJ1-3,CASRSLRLSGNTIYF
TRBV27,once,TRBJ2-7,CASAGTGSLQQYF
TRBV5-1,NA,TRBJ2-7,CASSLEGRVGEQYF
TRBV7-6,NA,TRBJ2-2,CASSLGILADTGELFF
TRBV5-1,NA,TRBJ1-2,CASSLDRGSVYGYTF
TRBV1,NA,TRBJ1-2,CTSSQDLYCVEIPLRHNTNYGYTF
TRBV7-9,NA,TRBJ2-1,CASSRGQGDYNEQFF
TRBV25-1,NA,TRBJ1-6,CASSEAGESPLHF
TRBV9,once,TRBJ2-1,CASSGGGSSYNEQFF
TRBV19,NA,TRBJ1-4,CASSISRGHEKLFF
TRBV7-2,once,TRBJ2-7,CASSLEGASRGEQYF
TRBV28,NA,TRBJ1-3,CASNTPGISGNTIYF
TRBV25-1,once,TRBJ2-5,CASSKGPDQETQYF
TRBV11-2,NA,TRBJ2-3,CASSLTGVLGTQYF
TRBV5-4,NA,TRBJ2-7,CASSAGTSGRASREQYF
TRBV5-4,NA,TRBJ2-7,CASSSGISYEQYF
TRBV18,NA,TRBJ2-7,CASSPYRITPGQGAYEQYF
TRBV11-2,NA,TRBJ2-7,CASSSRSYEQYF
TRBV2,once,TRBJ2-1,CASSGERGGFNEQFF
TRBV30,NA,TRBJ2-7,CAWRGNSYEQYF